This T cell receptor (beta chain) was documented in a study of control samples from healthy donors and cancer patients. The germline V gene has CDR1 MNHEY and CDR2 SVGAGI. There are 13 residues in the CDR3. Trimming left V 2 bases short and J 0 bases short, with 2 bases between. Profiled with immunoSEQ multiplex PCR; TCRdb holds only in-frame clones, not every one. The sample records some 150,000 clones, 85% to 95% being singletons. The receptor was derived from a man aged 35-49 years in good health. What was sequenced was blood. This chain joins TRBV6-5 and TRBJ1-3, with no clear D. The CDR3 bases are TGTGCCAGCAGTTACAGCTCTGGAAACACCATATATTTT. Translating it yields CASSYSSGNTIYF.